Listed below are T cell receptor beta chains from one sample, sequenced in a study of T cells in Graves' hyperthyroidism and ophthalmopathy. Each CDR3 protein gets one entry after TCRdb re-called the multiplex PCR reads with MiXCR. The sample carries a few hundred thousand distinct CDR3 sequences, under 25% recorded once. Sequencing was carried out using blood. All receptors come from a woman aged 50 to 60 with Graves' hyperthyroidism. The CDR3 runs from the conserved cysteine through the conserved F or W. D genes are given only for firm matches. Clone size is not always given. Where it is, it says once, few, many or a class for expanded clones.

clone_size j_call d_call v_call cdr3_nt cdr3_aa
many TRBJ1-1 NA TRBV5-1 TGCGCCAGCAGCTTCCCCGGGACGGATCCCTCGAACACTGAAGCTTTCTTT CASSFPGTDPSNTEAFF
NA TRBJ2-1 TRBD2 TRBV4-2 TGTGCCAGCAGCCCCAAGAGCGGGGGGTACAATGAGCAGCTCTTC CASSPKSGGYNEQLF
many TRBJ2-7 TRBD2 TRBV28 TGTGCCAGCAGTTTTAGCGGGAACTTCTACGAGCAGTACTTC CASSFSGNFYEQYF
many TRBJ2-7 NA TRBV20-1 TGCAGTGCTAGGGGGGTCTTAGGCTCCTACGAGCAGTACTTC CSARGVLGSYEQYF
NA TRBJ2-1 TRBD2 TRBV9 TGTGCCAGCAGCGCTTCTAGCGGGAGTTACGCCCTCTTCGATGAGCAGTTCTTC CASSASSGSYALFDEQFF
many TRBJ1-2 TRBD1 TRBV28 TGTGCCAGCAGTTTAGCGGACAGGGGATATGGCTACACCTTC CASSLADRGYGYTF
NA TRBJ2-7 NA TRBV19 TGTGCCAGTTCCCGGGGGCGCGGTTCCTACGAGCAGTACTTC CASSRGRGSYEQYF
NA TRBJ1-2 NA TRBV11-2 TGTGCCACCGACCCGTCGGGGGCAGTCTATGGCTACACCTTC CATDPSGAVYGYTF
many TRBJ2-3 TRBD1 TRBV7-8 TGTGCCAGCAGCCCCTTCGGACAGGGTAGCACAGATACGCAGTATTTT CASSPFGQGSTDTQYF
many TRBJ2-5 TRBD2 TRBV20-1 TGCAGTGCTGAACCGGGACTAGCGGTACAGACCCAGTACTTC CSAEPGLAVQTQYF
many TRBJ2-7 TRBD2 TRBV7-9 TGTGCCAGCAGCTATCGAAGTGCGGGGGGCGAGCAGTACTTC CASSYRSAGGEQYF
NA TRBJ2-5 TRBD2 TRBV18 TGTGCCAGCTCACCCAAGCGGGAGTATGGGACCCAGTACTTC CASSPKREYGTQYF
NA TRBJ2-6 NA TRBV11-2 TGTGCCAGCAGCATACTTAGGGGATCTGGGGCCAACGTCCTGACTTTC CASSILRGSGANVLTF
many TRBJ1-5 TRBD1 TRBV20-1 TGCAGTGCGAATGGACAGGGACATCAGCCCCAGCATTTT CSANGQGHQPQHF
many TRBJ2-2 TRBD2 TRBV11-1 TGTGCCAGCAGCCATCCTAGCGGGAGGCTTGTCGGGGAGCTGTTTTTT CASSHPSGRLVGELFF
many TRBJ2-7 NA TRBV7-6 TGTGCCAGCAGCGACGACATCTACGAGCAGTACTTC CASSDDIYEQYF
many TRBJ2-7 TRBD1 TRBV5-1 TGCGCCAGCAGCTTTGGGACAGGGGGGTCCGAGCAGTACTTC CASSFGTGGSEQYF
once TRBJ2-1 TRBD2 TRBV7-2 TGTGCCAGCAGCTTAGATCCAGCGGGGGCCTACAATGAGCAGTTCTTC CASSLDPAGAYNEQFF
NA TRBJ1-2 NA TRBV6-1 TGTGCCAGCATCGGGAGGGGGACCCACTATGGCTACACCTTC CASIGRGTHYGYTF
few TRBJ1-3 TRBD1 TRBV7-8 TGTGCCAGCAGCTTATGGGGACAGCTTTTCTCTGGAAACACCATATATTTT CASSLWGQLFSGNTIYF
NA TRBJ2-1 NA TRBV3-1 TGTGCCAGCGGGACCCCAAGAGGGTACAATGAGCAGTTCTTC CASGTPRGYNEQFF
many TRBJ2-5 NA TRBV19 TGTGCCAGTAGTAAAGTCAGGCAAGAGACCCAGTACTTC CASSKVRQETQYF